This T cell receptor beta chain emerged from a study of post-analysis software for immune sequencing data (dated by TCRdb to 2015 to 2017). Broadly, across the study: Relapsing-remitting, secondary progressive and progressive-relapsing multiple sclerosis were recorded as disease courses, and subtype annotation was lacking for some patients. The patient repertoires were compared against around 11 previously published healthy control repertoires obtained from donors aged roughly 6 to 25 years. A subset of samples was prepared in parallel using single-end sample barcoding, then pooled and co-amplified after Illumina adapter ligation. Findings and caveats that apply to the study as a whole: Significantly higher frequencies in patients than in controls were found for roughly 5 TRBV segments, including TRBV5-6, TRBV5-1 and TRBV20-1. Normalized Chao1 diversity was significantly lower in multiple sclerosis patients than controls, suggesting substantial peripheral T-cell clonal expansion. The control group was slightly older than the multiple sclerosis patient group. Direct clustering with F measure showed strong co-clustering of samples prepared in the same batch, prompting a batch-effect correction.

In regard to this clonotype: Its antigen remains undetermined. One base away there is no much larger clone; base qualities are not given.

The receptor library was made with PCR. The instrument was an Illumina HiSeq 2500. To reduce PCR and sequencing biases, unique molecular identifiers were incorporated into the TCR beta cDNA libraries. Some 500,000 cDNA molecules were obtained per 1 to 10 million input T cells, so each molecule approximated one T cell. The same protocol used for the earlier healthy control dataset was applied to prepare and sequence the patient libraries. Samples belonging to the same batch were prepared together, multiplexed and sequenced on a shared HiSeq lane. In the original analysis: Raw barcoded reads were processed with MIGEC, and single-read molecular identifier groups were discarded before consensus assembly and CDR3 extraction. VDJtools was used for post-analysis of the clonotype tables, with diversity normalized by down-sampling every dataset to the smallest sample size. In repertoire overlap clustering, CDR3 amino acid sequences, but not nucleotide sequences, were matched to correct batch-related cross-sample contamination. In-frame beta chains were kept once TCRdb had trimmed the public reads at Q25 with fastp and called clones with MiXCR. Rows are combined by CDR3 protein, so each entry shows the most common genes and DNA. These V and J calls are TCRdb output, not the study's own analysis. For this sample there are fewer than 850,000 distinct CDR3 sequences; approximately 30% appear just once. The ten biggest clones cover around 0.6% of the sample.

To demonstrate the VDJtools post-analysis software, TCR beta repertoires were profiled from the peripheral blood of roughly 12 young patients with multiple sclerosis. The multiple sclerosis patients were children and adolescents ranging in age from roughly 6 to 15 years. Including cysteine and phenylalanine, the CDR3 has 14 amino acids. Only the CDR3 DNA stays, 42 bases, in frame from base 1. According to the germline V gene, CDR1 reads SNHLY and CDR2 reads FYNNEI. V has 6 bases trimmed and J has 3 bases trimmed; junction bases matching no gene number 5. The receptor was isolated from a girl aged 5 to 17 with multiple sclerosis. The sequenced material came from blood. The chain employs TRBV2 and TRBJ1-5; 7 bases in between match TRBD1. The CDR3 reads CASRGQTLNQPQHF. DNA sequence: TGTGCCAGCAGGGGACAGACGCTCAATCAGCCCCAGCATTTT.